Included here is one TCR beta chain sequence, with context. This specimen belongs to a study of blood T cell repertoires in COVID-19. In the authors' methods: How many nucleated cells were present was estimated from reference gene primer amplification. Profiled with immunoSEQ multiplex PCR; TCRdb holds only in-frame clones, not every one. V, J and clone size are those of that table, while D and trimming were read from the DNA. The sample holds about 210,000 clones, about 87% seen once. Cohort assignment relied on participant-reported clinical history. V was trimmed by 1 base and J by 3 bases, leaving 22 bases between them. The CDR3 runs to 18 residues. Germline CDR1 is SGHTA and CDR2 is FQGNSA.

V and J are TRBV7-2 and TRBJ2-7, with D maybe TRBD2 (7 bases). The source is a man aged 18 to 35 with acute COVID-19. What was sequenced was PBMCs or T cells enriched from blood (not recorded which). The CDR3 sequence: CASSLGPRGGGGIYEQYF. CDR3 nucleotides: TGTGCCAGCAGCTTAGGTCCCCGGGGAGGGGGAGGGATCTACGAGCAGTACTTC.